Given below is one T cell receptor (beta chain) in context. Its target is unknown. The junction departs from the called germline gene at one end, perhaps through a read error. Unsorted whole blood served as the source of blood RNA, and germline DNA was extracted as well. With chronic HBV infection, the patients were also treatment-naive. There are 16 residues in the CDR3. Per germline, CDR1 LGHNA and CDR2 YSLEER. These data come from a study of tumor-infiltrating lymphocytes in primary liver carcinoma. Background on the study: Each participant had primary liver carcinoma, and surgical resection was the treatment. Each of the growths was stage T1-T3 N0M0, extending about 4.2 to 11 cm across.

TCR beta cDNA was prepared out of around 460 ng total RNA by means of a constant-region primer. Each TCR beta library was derived from three nested multiplex PCR rounds that employed slightly modified ARM-PCR. Each of the first two PCR rounds ran 9 to 11 cycles with TRBV1-TRBV30 forward and C-beta reverse primers. One entry per CDR3 protein results from TCRdb running MiXCR on the multiplex PCR reads. This table has a few hundred thousand distinct CDR3 sequences, about three fifths appearing once. Study-wide results and caveats: The study found tumor-adjacent and tumor-blood pairs overlapped less than tumor region pairs.

The chain joins TRBV4-3 to TRBJ2-7; no reliable D call. The TCR comes from a woman in her twenties or thirties with primary liver carcinoma and hepatitis B virus infection. What was sequenced was peripheral blood. Written as DNA, the CDR3 is TGCGCCAGCGGCCAAGACTGGCCCCCCTCGGTCTACGAGCAGTACTTC. Its translation is CASGQDWPPSVYEQYF.